The source of this TCR beta chain is a study of spatial heterogeneity in lung cancer. Study summary: Detection of beta-chain sequences consistently exceeded that of alpha-chain sequences.

Individually, TCR cDNA molecules were each labelled with a unique molecular identifier. TCRdb re-called the 5' RACE reads with MiXCR, one entry per CDR3 protein. The profile covers tens of thousands of distinct CDR3 sequences, with 3.1% appearing a single time and roughly 34% taken by the ten largest. This clonotype was counted many times. The CDR3 loop spans 14 amino acids. V was clipped by 4 bases and J by 7 bases; unmatched bases: 9. Germline V CDR1 and CDR2: DFQATT, SNEGSKA (reference sequence). Documented time point: sample taken at primary tumor resection. The input material, whole RNA from tumor, nontumor lung or frozen PBMC, was sequenced unsorted.

The chain employs TRBV20-1 and TRBJ2-1; 8 bases line up with TRBD2. The material was normal lung tissue next to the tumor, obtained at surgery. The receptor comes from a male donor with early-stage non-small cell lung cancer. The DNA for the CDR3 is TGCAGTGCTATCCCCGGGACTAGGGGGAATGAGCAGTTCTTC. Protein product: CSAIPGTRGNEQFF.